This TCR beta chain was observed in a study of T cells in Graves' hyperthyroidism and ophthalmopathy. Whole-study results and caveats: Most thyroid clonotypes expanded above 0.001 appeared in blood too. Before onset, by a median of approximately 6.2 months, the model predicted ophthalmopathy. A model built on 13 V-J features separated ophthalmopathy from stable hyperthyroidism.

As concerns this clonotype: Its antigen remains unknown.

Amplification targeted TCR beta CDR3 regions from RNA transcripts. HTBI primers were the set used in a first-round RT-PCR of the TCR CDR3. One entry per CDR3 protein results from TCRdb running MiXCR on the multiplex PCR reads. The table has over 350,000 distinct CDR3 sequences, about 14% seen once. Uncontrolled infection, other autoimmune disease, pregnancy or lactation led to exclusion. Per germline, CDR1 SGHDT and CDR2 YYEEEE. V lost 2 bases, J lost 4 bases, and 14 bases stayed unmatched. The CDR3 covers 18 residues. The chain joins TRBV5-6 to TRBJ2-1, with 8 bases matching TRBD1. The TCR sequence derives from a young man with Graves' ophthalmopathy. The source material was blood. In nucleotides, the CDR3 is TGTGCCAGCAGCTTTCCCAAAACCGGGACAGGCGCTTACAATGAGCAGTTCTTC. This translates into CASSFPKTGTGAYNEQFF.